This T cell receptor beta chain was captured in a study of long-term antiretroviral therapy in people with HIV. About the study: It was about a decade after the earliest samples that the 2015 immediate-ART recommendation appeared.

General study results and limits: Patients on ART gained diversity, which nonetheless stayed below transplant donor controls.

Sequencing used immunoSEQ v3.0 at survey level. Profiled with immunoSEQ multiplex PCR; TCRdb holds only in-frame clones, not every one. The table has about 42,000 clones, more than 75% seen once. The count of this clone is one. What it recognizes is unknown. Sequencing was performed on unsorted PBMCs, taken 0.1 years before starting antiretroviral therapy. This receptor was obtained from a woman aged 50 to 65 with HIV.

The CDR3 nucleotides read TGCGCCAGCAGCCAAGATGGCCTGGAGACCCAGTACTTC. This translates into CASSQDGLETQYF. This chain links TRBV4-3 with TRBJ2-5; D unclear. There are 13 residues in the CDR3. Germline V gene data show CDR1 as LGHNA and CDR2 as YSLEER. Trimming cost V 0 bases and J 5 bases, with 7 bases left between them.